This T cell receptor beta chain was recovered during a study of radiation and T cells in renal cell carcinoma. The time point is: blood 4 weeks post-SBRT, at nephrectomy. Treatment: 15 Gy SBRT to primary tumor, nephrectomy 4 weeks later. Using immunoSEQ multiplex PCR, the repertoire was profiled, and TCRdb retains in-frame clones only, with some absent. In the table there are approximately 65,000 clones, over 65% of which are singletons. Findings and limits, study-wide: From baseline, blood top tumor clonotypes peaked at 2 weeks post-radiation.

About this clone itself: Its antigen remains unidentified.

The sequenced sample was blood, obtained from a patient whose treatment included radiotherapy and nephrectomy. This TCR came from a man in his sixties with renal cell carcinoma.

The CDR3 region is CASSQEVSIAGGEQFF. Written as DNA, the CDR3 is TGCGCCAGCAGCCAAGAAGTGTCAATAGCCGGGGGTGAGCAGTTCTTC. V and J are TRBV4-3 and TRBJ2-1; D might be TRBD2 (6 bases). Germline CDR1 is LGHNA and CDR2 is YSLEER. This CDR3 contains 16 residues. V lost 0 bases to trimming and J lost 9 bases, with 18 bases between them.